The 24 T cell receptor beta chains in this list originate from one sample, sequenced in a study of T cells in Graves' hyperthyroidism and ophthalmopathy. The source material, RNA transcripts, was used to amplify TCR beta CDR3 regions. With the HTBI primer set, the TCR CDR3 went through a first round of RT-PCR. TCRdb reanalysed the multiplex PCR reads using MiXCR and keeps one entry per CDR3 protein. The table includes about 700,000 distinct CDR3 sequences, approximately 15% detected once. Sequencing input: blood. The receptors stem from a woman aged 18-29 years with Graves' hyperthyroidism.

This clonotype has at least ten counts. J is TRBJ1-1 and V is TRBV27, with D possibly being TRBD1 (6 bases). The CDR3 has 14 residues. The ends were cut back, 6 bases at V and 2 bases at J, with 13 bases in the middle. CDR1 is MNHEY, CDR2 SMNVEV, per germline (reference sequence). The CDR3 spells CASSPGAANTEAFF. The CDR3 DNA reads TGTGCCAGCAGCCCAGGGGCAGCTAACACTGAAGCTTTCTTT.

This clonotype was observed at least ten times. This chain uses TRBV25-1 with TRBJ2-5, with D tentatively TRBD1 or TRBD2 (5 bases each). V was clipped by 1 base and J by 5 bases, with 8 bases between them. Germline loops: CDR1 MGHDK, CDR2 SYGVNS. This CDR3 has 13 amino acids. The CDR3 DNA sequence: TGTGCCAGCAGTGAATTGGGGGACGAGACCCAGTACTTC. This sequence encodes CASSELGDETQYF.

This chain uses TRBV19 with TRBJ2-1, with TRBD1 matching 8 bases. The ends lost 0 bases at V and 7 bases at J; junction bases unmatched: 8. Germline V gives CDR1 LNHDA, CDR2 SQIVND (reference sequence). The CDR3 has 16 amino acids. CDR3 sequence (DNA): TGTGCCAGTAGTATAGACCTCAGGACAGGGAGGAATGAGCAGTTCTTC. Residues: CASSIDLRTGRNEQFF.

This clonotype came up a few times. This chain connects TRBV4-1 to TRBJ1-2, with TRBD1 as a possible D gene (6 bases). The germline V and J ends were trimmed by 6 bases and 4 bases, with 12 bases remaining between them. The germline gives CDR1 MGHRA, CDR2 YSYEKL. CDR3 length equals 13 residues. The CDR3: CASSSGHRYGYTF. DNA for the CDR3: TGCGCCAGCAGTTCGGGACACCGCTATGGCTACACCTTC.

The V gene is TRBV9, the J gene TRBJ2-3; D ambiguous. CDR1 is SGDLS, CDR2 YYNGEE, per germline. V lost 4 bases, J lost 6 bases, and 12 bases lay in between. This CDR3 comprises 13 residues. The CDR3 here is CASSSPLGDTQYF. In DNA form, the CDR3 reads TGTGCCAGCAGCTCCCCGTTAGGGGATACGCAGTATTTT.

V usage is TRBV7-2 and J usage is TRBJ2-5; 8 bases fit TRBD2. V shed 5 bases, J shed 3 bases, and the junction held 11 bases outside the gene matches. Germline V gene data show CDR1 as SGHTA and CDR2 as FQGNSA. CDR3 length: 16 amino acids. DNA for the CDR3: TGTGCCAGCAGCGCCGCCCTCCTACTAGCGGAAGAGACCCAGTACTTC. Translated: CASSAALLLAEETQYF.

V gene TRBV4-1 combines with J gene TRBJ2-1; 7 nucleotides line up with TRBD2. The CDR3 runs to 18 residues. Trimming cost V 1 base and J 1 base; bases outside gene matches: 10. Germline V gene data show CDR1 as MGHRA and CDR2 as YSYEKL. The CDR3 region is CASSQVLGGSSSYNEQFF. DNA for the CDR3: TGCGCCAGCAGCCAAGTGCTTGGCGGGAGTAGTTCCTACAATGAGCAGTTCTTC.

Only a few counts were recorded for this clonotype. V is TRBV12-3 or TRBV12-4 and J is TRBJ2-4; D is ambiguous. This CDR3 has 12 residues. Trimming pared 5 bases from V and 10 bases from J, leaving 12 bases between. The DNA for the CDR3 is TGTGCCAGCAGTGGTAGGAGTGATATTCAGTACTTC. Its translation: CASSGRSDIQYF.

As regards this clonotype: A much larger clone differs from this one at a single base, so this may be a read error. The rearrangement uses TRBV13 and TRBJ2-7; no clear D gene. Germline V lookup: CDR1 PRHDT, CDR2 FYEKMQ (reference sequence). The CDR3 runs to 13 residues. The germline V and J ends were trimmed by 3 bases and 6 bases, with 12 bases remaining between them. The CDR3 is CASSFGSTCEQYF. CDR3 coding DNA: TGTGCCAGCAGCTTTGGCAGTACCTGCGAGCAGTACTTC.

This clonotype was found many times. The chain couples TRBV5-5 to TRBJ2-1, with 8 positions matching TRBD2. V trimming: 0 bases; J trimming: 9 bases; junction bases outside the gene matches: 8. Germline assignment: CDR1 SGHKS and CDR2 YYEKEE (reference sequence). This CDR3 has 15 amino acids. The DNA for the CDR3 is TGTGCCAGCAGCTTGGTTGCGGGAGGCCTCGGTGAGCAGTTCTTC. Encoded protein: CASSLVAGGLGEQFF.

The sample holds many counts of this clonotype. The chain uses TRBV7-9 and TRBJ2-1; the D gene is possibly TRBD1 (6 bases). Per the germline V gene, CDR1 is SEHNR and CDR2 is FQNEAQ (reference sequence). V gave up 2 bases and J gave up 5 bases, with 19 bases separating them. The CDR3 contains 17 residues. Here the CDR3 DNA reads TGTGCCAGCAGCTTAAGCTTCGGGCAGGGGAACCACAATGAGCAGTTCTTC. Translation gives CASSLSFGQGNHNEQFF.

This clonotype was seen a handful of times. The genes are TRBV6-1 and TRBJ2-3; the D is unclear. V lost 8 bases, J lost 6 bases, and 18 bases lay in between. The CDR3 length is 14 residues. Germline V lookup: CDR1 MNHNS, CDR2 SASEGT. CDR3 region: CASAQDSLLDTQYF. The CDR3 DNA is TGTGCCAGCGCTCAGGATTCCCTTCTGGATACGCAGTATTTT.

The V call is TRBV4-1, the J call TRBJ1-2; no firm D call. The length of the CDR3 is 13 residues. Germline V lookup: CDR1 MGHRA, CDR2 YSYEKL. The V end was cut by 0 bases, the J end by 1 base, with 3 bases between. CDR3: CASSQDNNYGYTF. In DNA, the CDR3 is TGCGCCAGCAGCCAAGATAATAACTATGGCTACACCTTC.

The chain carries TRBV15 and TRBJ2-4, with TRBD1 as a possible D gene (5 bases). The germline gives CDR1 LNHNV, CDR2 YYDKDF (reference sequence). V was trimmed by 0 bases and J by 6 bases, leaving 9 bases between them. The CDR3 is 14 residues long. CDR3 sequence reads: CATSRDRAPNIQYF. The CDR3 bases are TGTGCCACCAGCAGAGACAGGGCTCCAAACATTCAGTACTTC.

The chain carries TRBV3-1 and TRBJ2-6; D not resolved. The V gene lost 2 bases and the J gene lost 2 bases, with 4 bases spanning the gap. The CDR3 length is 14 residues. CDR1 is LGHDT, CDR2 YNNKEL, per germline (reference sequence). The CDR3 region has the DNA TGTGCCAGCAGCCAAACTACTGGGGCCAACGTCCTGACTTTC. This encodes CASSQTTGANVLTF.

This clonotype was counted at least ten times. The genes are TRBV20-1 and TRBJ2-7, with D tentatively TRBD1 (6 bases). V lost 4 bases and J lost 4, with 8 bases in between. Germline V gene lookup returns CDR1 DFQATT and CDR2 SNEGSKA (reference sequence). This CDR3 is 11 amino acids long. Here the CDR3 reads CSAKQGYEQYF. CDR3 nucleotide sequence: TGCAGTGCTAAACAGGGTTACGAGCAGTACTTC.

This clonotype was counted many times. The J gene is TRBJ2-5, the V gene TRBV11-1; 7 nucleotides match TRBD2. The V and J ends lost 11 bases and 4 bases, in that order; junction bases with no gene match: 16. CDR1 and CDR2 from the germline V gene are SGHAT and FQDESV (reference sequence). The CDR3 is made up of 15 amino acids. The CDR3 DNA reads as TGTGCCGGCTCGACCCAACTAGCGCCTACAGAGACCCAGTACTTC. Protein product: CAGSTQLAPTETQYF.

This clonotype was seen repeatedly, ten times or more. This chain connects TRBV18 to TRBJ1-6; D not resolved. Germline CDR1 and CDR2: KGHSH and LQKENI. V lost 3 bases to trimming and J lost 10 bases, with 13 bases between them. This CDR3 spans 14 amino acids. In nucleotides, the CDR3 is TGTGCCAGCTCACCCGGACGAGTAGACTCACCCCTCCACTTT. Translated: CASSPGRVDSPLHF.

The chain uses TRBV20-1 and TRBJ2-1; 15 bases line up with TRBD2. Looked up from germline, CDR1 is DFQATT and CDR2 is SNEGSKA (reference sequence). The trim removed 8 bases at V and 1 base at J, leaving 15 bases unmatched. This CDR3 has 19 amino acids. This chain's CDR3 is CSTSPGLAGGLLSYNEQFF. CDR3 in DNA: TGCAGTACATCACCGGGACTAGCGGGAGGATTGCTGTCCTACAATGAGCAGTTCTTC.

This clonotype occurred many times. V is TRBV18 and J is TRBJ2-5; 7 nucleotides agree with TRBD2. From germline, CDR1 is KGHSH and CDR2 LQKENI. The CDR3 extends over 16 amino acids. Unmatched junction bases numbered 13, after V lost 2 bases and J lost 7 bases. The CDR3 region is CASSPASREVITTQYF. In DNA, the CDR3 is TGTGCCAGCTCACCAGCCAGTCGGGAGGTTATAACGACCCAGTACTTC.

The rearrangement uses TRBV13 and TRBJ2-7; 8 nucleotides align to TRBD2. This CDR3 has 14 residues. Germline values: CDR1 PRHDT, CDR2 FYEKMQ (reference sequence). Unmatched junction bases numbered 10, after V lost 5 bases and J lost 7 bases. CDR3 DNA: TGTGCCAGCAGCCTCCGGGAGGGCCAGGGTGAGCAGTACTTC. It specifies CASSLREGQGEQYF.

With respect to this clonotype: This CDR3 is missing its conserved last phenylalanine or tryptophan, likely due to a read error. J is TRBJ1-2 and V is TRBV5-1, with D possibly TRBD1 on 5 matching bases. The CDR3 is 14 amino acids. The V and J ends lost 4 bases and 1 base respectively, with 11 bases between them. Germline assignment: CDR1 SGHRS and CDR2 YFSETQ. The CDR3 region has the DNA TGCGCCAGCAGCGAAAAGACAGTTAACTATGGCTACACCTTA. The encoded protein is CASSEKTVNYGYTL.

This clonotype was seen repeatedly, ten times or more. The V call is TRBV12-3 or TRBV12-4, the J call TRBJ2-3; tentative D call: TRBD2 (6 bases). The CDR3 is 13 amino acids. V lost 5 bases and J 4 bases, leaving 10 bases between the germline ends. CDR3 sequence: CASSPGGADTQYF. The DNA for the CDR3 is TGTGCCAGCAGTCCCGGGGGTGCAGATACGCAGTATTTT.

The chain uses TRBV20-1 and TRBJ2-3, with a weak D call TRBD1 (5 bases). This CDR3 is 19 amino acids long. Trimming removed 0 bases from V and 3 bases from J, with 25 bases in between. The V gene's germline CDR1 is DFQATT and CDR2 SNEGSKA (reference sequence). CDR3 nucleotides: TGCAGTGCTAGAGATCACCGGTCCCTCAGGGCACTCTGGACAGATACGCAGTATTTT. Its translation: CSARDHRSLRALWTDTQYF.